These 8 T cell receptor beta chains came from one sample sequenced in a study of OX40 agonist ivuxolimab in advanced cancers. TCRdb's copy holds only in-frame clones and misses some; the assay was immunoSEQ multiplex PCR. The sample yields some 60,000 clones, 85% seen once. The sample consisted of CD4+ or CD8+ T cells sorted from blood, taken in a trial of the OX40 agonist ivuxolimab. Receptor source: an adult with an advanced solid tumor such as melanoma, head and neck, liver or kidney cancer.

This chain joins TRBV7-9 and TRBJ2-2, with D uncertain. With 5 bases removed from V and 0 bases from J, the gap between germline ends came to 10 bases. CDR1 and CDR2 from the germline V gene are SEHNR and FQNEAQ (reference sequence). The CDR3 runs to 15 residues. CDR3 nucleotide sequence: TGTGCCAGCAGCCACCTACCTTCGAACACCGGGGAGCTGTTTTTT. Its translation: CASSHLPSNTGELFF.

In this sample, this clone turned up once. The chain joins TRBV11-3 to TRBJ2-1, with TRBD1 matching 8 bases. The trim removed 0 bases at V and 1 base at J, leaving 5 bases unmatched. CDR1 SGHNT and CDR2 YENEEA come from the germline V gene. The CDR3 is made up of 17 amino acids. The CDR3 sequence is CASSLEQGVASYNEQFF. The CDR3 region has the DNA TGTGCCAGCAGCTTAGAACAGGGGGTTGCGTCCTACAATGAGCAGTTCTTC.

This chain connects TRBV7-9 to TRBJ2-1; D gene uncertain. Between the trimmed V and J ends, which lost 6 bases and 8 bases, there was a span of 11 bases. This CDR3 has 12 amino acids. Per the germline V gene, CDR1 is SEHNR and CDR2 is FQNEAQ (reference sequence). DNA for the CDR3: TGTGCCAGCAGGGGCTCATCCCATGAGCAGTTCTTC. Amino acid sequence: CASRGSSHEQFF.

The J gene is TRBJ1-6, the V gene TRBV18; perhaps TRBD1 as D (5 bases). V was clipped by 6 bases and J by 7 bases, with 13 bases between them. This CDR3 has 14 amino acids. The V gene's germline CDR1 is KGHSH and CDR2 LQKENI. The CDR3 nucleotides are TGTGCCAGCTCGTCGGGGGGGGACAATTCACCCCTCCACTTT. Its protein product is CASSSGGDNSPLHF.

Regarding this clone: One junction end does not reproduce the germline sequence, and a read error may be involved. V is TRBV6-6 and J is TRBJ2-7; 9 bases are a match to TRBD1. The CDR3 is 15 residues long. Germline V gives CDR1 MNHNY, CDR2 SVGAGI (reference sequence). The chain's CDR3 is CASSYPDRGMNERYF. The CDR3 nucleotides read TGTGCCAGCAGTTACCCGGACAGGGGTATGAACGAGCGGTACTTC.

This chain links TRBV19 with TRBJ2-5; TRBD1 is a possible D gene (6 bases). CDR1 and CDR2 (germline): LNHDA, SQIVND (reference sequence). CDR3 length: 16 amino acids. V lost 5 bases and J 1 base, leaving 17 bases between the germline ends. The DNA for the CDR3 is TGTGCCAGTAGTCGAGGGGCCCTGGGGGCCCAAGAGACCCAGTACTTC. Residues: CASSRGALGAQETQYF.

The chain recombines TRBV2 with TRBJ2-2; 9 positions match TRBD2. V gave up 5 bases and J gave up 1 base; unmatched junction bases: 8. The CDR3 contains 17 residues. Germline values: CDR1 SNHLY, CDR2 FYNNEI. CDR3 protein: CASSHLTSGVNTGELFF. In DNA form, the CDR3 reads TGTGCCAGCAGTCACCTGACTAGCGGAGTGAACACCGGGGAGCTGTTTTTT. The full variable domain, its missing parts supplied by reference TRBV2 and TRBJ2-2, is EPEVTQTPSHQVTQMGQEVILRCVPISNHLYFYWYRQILGQKVEFLVSFYNNEISEKSEIFDDQFSVERPDGSNFTLKIRSTKLEDSAMYFCASSHLTSGVNTGELFFGEGSRLTVL.

The chain recombines TRBV28 with TRBJ2-7, with 9 bases fitting TRBD1. This CDR3 has 13 residues. The junction had 7 bases not matched to a gene; V was cut back by 7 bases and J by 6 bases. The V gene's germline CDR1 is MDHEN and CDR2 SYDVKM. CDR3 DNA sequence: TGTGCCAGCACGTCGGGACAGGGTTTCGAGCAGTACTTC. It yields the protein CASTSGQGFEQYF.